The 2 T cell receptor beta chains given below trace back to one sample, sequenced in a study of cytomegalovirus exposure and HLA in healthy donors. The PCR contained 60 Vbeta and 13 Jbeta primers. Sequencing used immunoSEQ multiplex PCR; TCRdb keeps in-frame clones, though not all of them. This table lists 90,000 to 100,000 clones. The sample consisted of PBMCs. These receptors were taken from a woman aged 30 to 39 in good health and CMV-seronegative.

The CDR3 sequence is CATQPGNGSPLHF. The CDR3 coding sequence is TGTGCCACCCAGCCGGGGAATGGTTCACCCCTCCACTTT. The chain employs TRBV7-9 and TRBJ1-6; no clear D. This CDR3 region has 13 residues. Germline V CDR1 and CDR2: SEHNR, FQNEAQ (reference sequence). V shed 10 bases and J shed 9 bases, with 16 bases lying between them. The full variable domain, in which reference TRBV7-9 and TRBJ1-6 provide the parts outside the CDR3, is DTGVSQNPRHKITKRGQNVTFRCDPISEHNRLYWYRQTLGQGPEFLTYFQNEAQLEKSRLLSDRFSAERPKGSFSTLEIQRTEQGDSAMYLCATQPGNGSPLHFGNGTRLTVT.

The CDR3 DNA reads TGTGCCAGCAGTTCTACGTCCCGGACAGGGCCGACCCAGTACTTC. Translating it yields CASSSTSRTGPTQYF. The V gene is TRBV28, the J gene TRBJ2-5; TRBD1 matches at 8 bases. J gave up 7 bases and V 4 bases, and 11 bases lay outside the gene matches. The CDR3 runs to 15 residues. CDR1 MDHEN and CDR2 SYDVKM come from the germline V gene. Drawing the rest from reference TRBV28 and TRBJ2-5, the complete variable domain is DVKVTQSSRYLVKRTGEKVFLECVQDMDHENMFWYRQDPGLGLRLIYFSYDVKMKEKGDIPEGYSVSREKKERFSLILESASTNQTSMYLCASSSTSRTGPTQYFGPGTRLLVL.